A single sample is the source of the 29 T cell receptor beta chains below, sequenced in a study of T cells in Graves' hyperthyroidism and ophthalmopathy. TCR beta CDR3 regions were amplified from RNA. HTBI primers drove first-round RT-PCR of the TCR CDR3. MiXCR, applied by TCRdb to the multiplex PCR reads, yields one record per CDR3 protein. The sample includes about 760,000 distinct CDR3 sequences, roughly a third of them seen just once. The sample was blood. Every receptor here comes from a woman aged 40 to 55 with Graves' hyperthyroidism.

This CDR3 is CASSFKTGGTTGYTF. In DNA, the CDR3 is TGTGCCAGCAGCTTCAAGACAGGGGGAACGACGGGCTACACCTTC. The V gene is TRBV7-2, the J gene TRBJ1-2; 9 nucleotides align to TRBD1. The CDR3 runs to 15 residues. Losses at the gene ends were 3 bases for V and 8 bases for J; bases not matched to a gene: 10. CDR1 SGHTA and CDR2 FQGNSA come from the germline V gene. Filled out from reference TRBV7-2 and TRBJ1-2, the complete variable domain reads GAGVSQSPSNKVTEKGKDVELRCDPISGHTALYWYRQSLGQGLEFLIYFQGNSAPDKSGLPSDRFSAERTGGSVSTLTIQRTQQEDSAVYLCASSFKTGGTTGYTFGSGTRLTVV.

This clonotype has ten or more counts. V usage is TRBV20-1 and J usage is TRBJ1-6; TRBD1 aligns across 7 bases. Trimming removed 3 bases from V and 9 bases from J; junction bases left unmatched: 11. The CDR3 has 15 amino acids. Germline V CDR1 and CDR2: DFQATT, SNEGSKA (reference sequence). CDR3 in amino acids: CSARLRTGEGSPLHF. CDR3 bases: TGCAGTGCTAGGCTCCGTACAGGGGAAGGTTCACCCCTCCACTTT.

The chain employs TRBV6-5 and TRBJ1-2; tentatively, D is TRBD1 (5 bases). The CDR3 has 14 amino acids. V was trimmed by 4 bases and J by 5 bases, leaving 14 bases between them. The germline V gene has CDR1 MNHEY and CDR2 SVGAGI. In DNA, the CDR3 is TGTGCCAGCAGTTGCAGCGGGAGGGGTTATGGCTACACCTTC. Translated: CASSCSGRGYGYTF.

This clonotype was counted many times. The J gene is TRBJ1-1, the V gene TRBV12-3 or TRBV12-4; D perhaps matches TRBD1 (6 bases). This CDR3 region has 14 residues. Trimming took off 3 bases at V and 6 bases at J, with 14 bases between the two ends. The chain's CDR3 is CASSLAGVRAEAFF. DNA for the CDR3: TGTGCCAGCAGTTTGGCAGGGGTTCGGGCTGAAGCTTTCTTT.

This rearrangement joins TRBV15 to TRBJ1-2, with TRBD1 matching over 7 bases. The CDR3 is 15 amino acids. J was trimmed by 4 bases and V by 3 bases; bases with no gene match: 8. The germline V gene encodes CDR1 LNHNV and CDR2 YYDKDF (reference sequence). CDR3 nucleotides: TGTGCCACCAGCAGTTGGACAGGAGGAACCTATGGCTACACCTTC. As protein: CATSSWTGGTYGYTF.

A single count supports this clonotype. CDR3 in amino acids: CASSINQGGRGPEAFF. The DNA for the CDR3 is TGTGCCAGCAGTATAAACCAAGGGGGGCGAGGTCCTGAAGCTTTCTTT. The rearrangement joins TRBV12-3 or TRBV12-4 to TRBJ1-1; a weak D match, TRBD1 (6 bases). The germline V and J ends were trimmed by 5 bases and 6 bases, with 22 bases remaining between them. CDR3 length: 16 amino acids.

The CDR3 loop is CASRIDRNTEAFF. DNA for the CDR3: TGCGCCAGCAGAATCGACAGAAACACTGAAGCTTTCTTT. The chain recombines TRBV5-1 with TRBJ1-1; TRBD1 is a possible D gene (5 bases). CDR1 SGHRS and CDR2 YFSETQ come from the germline V gene. Between the trimmed V and J ends, which lost 5 bases and 2 bases, there was a span of 10 bases. This CDR3 contains 13 residues.

This clonotype appeared many times. The chain is built from TRBV10-3 and TRBJ1-6; TRBD1 matches 11 bases. The CDR3 contains 13 residues. V lost 10 bases to trimming and J lost 7 bases; unmatched junction nucleotides: 3. Germline values: CDR1 ENHRY, CDR2 SYGVKD. The CDR3 sequence: CATGTGGNSPLHF. CDR3 in DNA: TGTGCCACCGGGACAGGGGGGAATTCACCCCTCCACTTT.

This clonotype was observed a handful of times. The chain links TRBV6-5 to TRBJ2-7; the match to TRBD2 covers 7 bases. V lost 0 bases and J lost 6; bases outside the gene matches: 11. The CDR3 is 16 residues long. The V gene's germline CDR1 is MNHEY and CDR2 SVGAGI. The CDR3 sequence is CASSYSKAGYRVEQYF. The CDR3 DNA reads TGTGCCAGCAGTTACTCGAAAGCGGGGTATCGAGTCGAGCAGTACTTC.

This chain uses TRBV9 with TRBJ1-1; D is possibly TRBD1 (5 bases). V was shortened by 3 bases and J by 1 base, with 10 bases between the two germline ends. This CDR3 is 14 amino acids long. CDR1 and CDR2 (germline): SGDLS, YYNGEE. The CDR3 coding sequence is TGTGCCAGCAGCGGCAGGGCCGGGAACACTGAAGCTTTCTTT. The encoded protein is CASSGRAGNTEAFF. Variable domain in full (rest from reference TRBV9 and TRBJ1-1): DSGVTQTPKHLITATGQRVTLRCSPRSGDLSVYWYQQSLDQGLQFLIQYYNGEERAKGNILERFSAQQFPDLHSELNLSSLELGDSALYFCASSGRAGNTEAFFGQGTRLTVV.

This clonotype has a handful of counts. At one of its ends the junction is not consistent with the germline gene, which may arise from a read error. The rearrangement joins TRBV10-1 to TRBJ2-5, with D possibly TRBD1 on 6 matching bases. The CDR3 has 11 residues. In germline, CDR1 is WNHNN, CDR2 SYGVQD (reference sequence). The CDR3 region is CATQGQETQYF. The CDR3, as DNA: TGTGCCACCCAGGGGCAGGAGACCCAGTACTTC.

The chain employs TRBV2 and TRBJ1-2, with D maybe TRBD1 (6 bases). Trimming took 6 bases from V and 4 from J, leaving 15 bases between them. This CDR3 has 14 amino acids. Germline CDR1 and CDR2: SNHLY and FYNNEI. CDR3 coding DNA: TGTGCCAGCAGCGTTGTTGTGGGGGCCTATGGCTACACCTTC. Encoded protein: CASSVVVGAYGYTF. The complete variable domain, with remaining parts taken from reference TRBV2 and TRBJ1-2, reads EPEVTQTPSHQVTQMGQEVILRCVPISNHLYFYWYRQILGQKVEFLVSFYNNEISEKSEIFDDQFSVERPDGSNFTLKIRSTKLEDSAMYFCASSVVVGAYGYTFGSGTRLTVV.

This clonotype was seen many times. This chain uses TRBV7-2 with TRBJ1-6; no reliable D call. The length of the CDR3 is 14 residues. CDR1 SGHTA and CDR2 FQGNSA come from the germline V gene. The V end lost 3 bases, the J end lost 7 bases, and 10 bases lay between the germline ends. CDR3 in DNA: TGTGCCAGCAGCTTGGTACCCGGAAATTCACCCCTCCACTTT. The encoded protein is CASSLVPGNSPLHF.

The table lists this clonotype with many counts. The genes are TRBV7-2 and TRBJ1-1, with D tentatively TRBD1 (5 bases). CDR3 length: 16 amino acids. Trimming left V 1 base short and J 4 bases short, with 16 bases between. Germline CDR1 is SGHTA and CDR2 is FQGNSA. As DNA, the CDR3 is TGTGCCAGCAGCTTAGGGCGGGGCAGTCGTTCCACTGAAGCTTTCTTT. Residues: CASSLGRGSRSTEAFF.

This clonotype was detected only once. This sequence joins TRBV6-2 or TRBV6-3 and TRBJ2-7, with D possibly being TRBD1 or TRBD2 (7 bases each). The CDR3 runs 14 residues. Trimming pared 8 bases from V and 3 bases from J, leaving 17 bases between. Germline V gives CDR1 MNHEY, CDR2 SVGEGT. CDR3 sequence reads: CASSPAGQNYEQYF. The CDR3 region has the DNA TGTGCCAGCTCACCAGCGGGACAGAACTACGAGCAGTACTTC.

V and J are TRBV19 and TRBJ1-1; 8 nucleotides align to TRBD1. J was trimmed by 6 bases and V by 5 bases; bases with no gene match: 20. CDR1 is LNHDA, CDR2 SQIVND, per germline (reference sequence). The CDR3 covers 18 residues. The CDR3 region is CASSPSPGQVIGSPEAFF. CDR3 nucleotide sequence: TGTGCCAGTAGTCCCTCTCCGGGACAGGTAATTGGTAGCCCTGAAGCTTTCTTT.

The V and J genes are TRBV30 and TRBJ1-2, with D possibly TRBD1 on 5 matching bases. This CDR3 has 12 amino acids. CDR1 GTSNPN and CDR2 SVGIG come from the germline V gene (reference sequence). Deletions cut 0 bases from V and 7 bases from J, with 9 bases between. The CDR3 is CAWSVKGFGYTF. The CDR3 DNA reads as TGTGCCTGGAGTGTAAAGGGGTTTGGCTACACCTTC.

This clonotype was counted ten times or more. The chain combines TRBV9 with TRBJ2-7; D might be TRBD1 (6 bases). The CDR3 is 15 amino acids. Trimming cost V 0 bases and J 5 bases, with 15 bases left between them. Germline CDR1 reads SGDLS; CDR2 reads YYNGEE. The CDR3 DNA follows: TGTGCCAGCAGCGTAGGTTCACAGGGTACGGACGAGCAGTACTTC. It translates to CASSVGSQGTDEQYF. Looking up the rest from reference TRBV9 and TRBJ2-7 gives the full variable domain: DSGVTQTPKHLITATGQRVTLRCSPRSGDLSVYWYQQSLDQGLQFLIQYYNGEERAKGNILERFSAQQFPDLHSELNLSSLELGDSALYFCASSVGSQGTDEQYFGPGTRLTVT.

This chain joins TRBV12-3 or TRBV12-4 and TRBJ1-2, with 8 positions matching TRBD1. The CDR3 sequence is 15 residues long. V shed 3 bases and J 4 bases; nucleotides not matched to a gene: 7. CDR3 nucleotide sequence: TGTGCCAGCAGTTTTGGCAGGGGGCAGTCCTATGGCTACACCTTC. The encoded protein is CASSFGRGQSYGYTF.

The chain has TRBV7-2 and TRBJ1-6; tentatively, D is TRBD1 (5 bases). The CDR3 length is 17 residues. Germline CDR1 and CDR2: SGHTA and FQGNSA. V gave up 5 bases and J gave up 3 bases, with 17 bases separating them. The CDR3 coding sequence is TGTGCCAGCAGCGGGGGGGGAACGGCTGACTATAATTCACCCCTCCACTTT. Amino acids: CASSGGGTADYNSPLHF.

This clonotype has only one observation. This sequence joins TRBV6-1 and TRBJ2-5; D gene unclear. Germline assignment: CDR1 MNHNS and CDR2 SASEGT. The CDR3 has 11 amino acids. The V end was cut by 9 bases, the J end by 4 bases, with 9 bases between. CDR3 amino acids: CARGCLETQYF. Here the CDR3 DNA reads TGTGCCAGGGGGTGTCTAGAGACCCAGTACTTC.

Only a few counts were recorded for this clonotype. The chain has TRBV4-1 and TRBJ1-1; the D is unclear. The V gene's germline CDR1 is MGHRA and CDR2 YSYEKL. This CDR3 has 15 amino acids. V lost 1 base to trimming and J lost 0 bases, with 9 bases between them. The chain's CDR3 is CASSQGLGLNTEAFF. The CDR3 DNA is TGCGCCAGCAGCCAAGGGCTGGGGTTGAACACTGAAGCTTTCTTT.

The chain is built from TRBV7-2 and TRBJ2-5; D is uncertain. Germline V gives CDR1 SGHTA, CDR2 FQGNSA. The V and J ends lost 5 bases and 4 bases respectively, with 14 bases between them. The CDR3 extends over 14 amino acids. CDR3 in DNA: TGTGCCAGCAGCCCACTCATATTTGGAGAGACCCAGTACTTC. Translating it yields CASSPLIFGETQYF.

This clonotype was detected ten times or more. This rearrangement joins TRBV10-3 to TRBJ2-2; 7 bases line up with TRBD2. The CDR3 contains 15 residues. The germline V gene has CDR1 ENHRY and CDR2 SYGVKD. V was clipped by 3 bases and J by 6 bases; unmatched bases: 7. CDR3 loop: CAISDRLANAGELFF. The CDR3 DNA reads TGTGCCATCAGTGATAGACTAGCAAACGCCGGGGAGCTGTTTTTT.

The rearrangement links TRBV12-3 or TRBV12-4 to TRBJ2-5; tentative D call: TRBD2 (6 bases). V lost 6 bases to trimming and J lost 2 bases, with 16 bases between them. The CDR3 spans 15 residues. For the CDR3, the DNA is TGTGCCAGCAGCCGTCTTGGAGGGCAACAAGAGACCCAGTACTTC. Amino acid sequence: CASSRLGGQQETQYF.

Only a few counts were recorded for this clonotype. The junction departs from the called germline gene at one end, perhaps through a read error. The V gene is TRBV7-2, the J gene TRBJ1-4, with 7 bases aligning to TRBD1. The CDR3 loop spans 14 amino acids. Germline lookup yields CDR1 SGHTA and CDR2 FQGNSA. DNA for the CDR3: TGCGCCAGCAGTCCGGACAGGTATAATGAAAAACTGTTTTTT. Translation gives CASSPDRYNEKLFF.

This clonotype was counted ten times or more. The chain recombines TRBV19 with TRBJ1-3; D may be TRBD1 (6 bases). Germline V gives CDR1 LNHDA, CDR2 SQIVND (reference sequence). This CDR3 is built from 14 residues. Between the trimmed V and J ends, which lost 7 bases and 0 bases, there was a span of 10 bases. The CDR3 nucleotides read TGTGCCAGTATGACAGGTTCCTCTGGAAACACCATATATTTT. It is translated as CASMTGSSGNTIYF.

This clonotype was counted ten times or more. The rearrangement joins TRBV20-1 to TRBJ2-7; 12 bases agree with TRBD2. V shed 6 bases, J shed 5 bases, and the junction held 5 bases outside the gene matches. The CDR3 spans 13 residues. Germline CDR1 reads DFQATT; CDR2 reads SNEGSKA (reference sequence). DNA for the CDR3: TGCAGTGCGCTAGCGGGAGGGCCTAACGAGCAGTACTTC. It specifies CSALAGGPNEQYF.

This clonotype was counted a few times. This sequence joins TRBV5-6 and TRBJ1-2, with a weak D call TRBD1 (6 bases). From germline, CDR1 is SGHDT and CDR2 YYEEEE. V gave up 5 bases and J gave up 4 bases, with 24 bases separating them. The CDR3 is 17 residues long. CDR3 loop: CASRLERTGMSGYGYTF. CDR3 nucleotide sequence: TGTGCCAGCAGGTTAGAGCGAACAGGGATGTCCGGCTATGGCTACACCTTC.